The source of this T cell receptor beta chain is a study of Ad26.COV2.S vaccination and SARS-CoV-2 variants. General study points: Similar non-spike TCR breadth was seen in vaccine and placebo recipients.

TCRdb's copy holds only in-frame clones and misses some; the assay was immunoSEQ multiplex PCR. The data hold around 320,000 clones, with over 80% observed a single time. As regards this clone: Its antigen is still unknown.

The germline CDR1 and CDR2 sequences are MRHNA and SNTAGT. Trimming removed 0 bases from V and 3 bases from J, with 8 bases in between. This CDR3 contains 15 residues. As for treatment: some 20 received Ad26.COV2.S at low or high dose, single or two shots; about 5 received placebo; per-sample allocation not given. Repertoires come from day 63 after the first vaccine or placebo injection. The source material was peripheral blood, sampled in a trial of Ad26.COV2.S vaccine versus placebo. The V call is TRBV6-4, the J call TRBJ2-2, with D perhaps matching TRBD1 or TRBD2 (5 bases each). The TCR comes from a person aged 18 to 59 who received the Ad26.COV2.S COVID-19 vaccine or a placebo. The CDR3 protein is CASSDSGTDTGELFF. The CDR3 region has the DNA TGTGCCAGCAGTGACTCAGGGACCGACACCGGGGAGCTGTTTTTT.